Below, one T cell receptor beta chain is given with its context. What it binds is not known. Trimming took 4 bases from V and 3 from J, leaving 24 bases between them. Germline CDR1 is SGHDN and CDR2 is FVKESK. The CDR3 loop spans 18 amino acids. The entry originates in a study of memory CD4+ T cells and cytomegalovirus serostatus. General observations from the study: Suggested: most of the CMV-linked TCR signature lies in CD4+ memory cells. Of 150 to 200 reported CMV TCRbeta sequences, some 70 were found in memory CD4+ repertoires.

In the authors' workflow: Out-of-frame sequences were removed, leaving 2,204,828 distinct TCRbeta sequences. The protocol was immunoSEQ multiplex PCR, while the TCRdb copy is restricted to in-frame clones and leaves out a portion. V and J calls and clone size are given by that table; D and trimming were obtained from the DNA. Among under 55,000 clones listed, 80% to 85% were seen once. Single viable CD3+CD4+CD8-CD45RO+ cells were sorted as the memory CD4+ T cells. Serum IgG to CMV pp150, pp28, p38 and p52 defined serostatus. The sequence was obtained from an adult in good health and CMV-seropositive. Sequencing was done on a sample of memory CD4+ T cells from blood. This rearrangement joins TRBV14 to TRBJ1-2; D call uncertain. The CDR3 DNA reads as TGTGCCAGCAGCCCTCACATGCCGGCCTCCAACCGCCACTATGGCTACACCTTC. This gives the protein CASSPHMPASNRHYGYTF.